Listed here are 7 T cell receptor beta chains from one sample, sequenced in a study of shared clonotypes between healthy human individuals. The repertoire was sequenced with immunoSEQ multiplex PCR; TCRdb's copy has only in-frame clones and lacks some. This table has under 2,500,000 clones, 95% appearing once. Input material: naive CD4+ T cells sorted from blood. Regarding subset: CD45RA+ positively selected. These TCRs come from a man younger than 30 in good health.

This CDR3 reads CASSEVVGLFYGYTF. The CDR3 DNA reads as TGTGCCAGTAGTGAAGTAGTGGGCCTTTTCTATGGCTACACCTTC. The rearrangement joins TRBV19 to TRBJ1-2; D is undetermined. The germline V gene has CDR1 LNHDA and CDR2 SQIVND (reference sequence). CDR3 length: 15 amino acids. Deletions cut 5 bases from V and 4 bases from J, with 17 bases between.

This chain connects TRBV10-3 to TRBJ1-3; 9 bases are a match to TRBD1. Germline values: CDR1 ENHRY, CDR2 SYGVKD. The CDR3 totals 13 residues. The V segment lost 11 bases and the J segment 4 bases; nucleotides outside the gene matches: 6. The CDR3 reads CASRTGEGNTIYF. CDR3 bases: TGTGCCTCCCGGACAGGGGAAGGAAACACCATATATTTT.

The chain uses TRBV29-1 and TRBJ2-7; 8 bases map to TRBD1. The CDR3 consists of 15 residues. Per germline, CDR1 SQVTM and CDR2 ANQGSEA. The V segment lost 6 bases and the J segment 2 bases; nucleotides outside the gene matches: 12. CDR3 loop: CSVPSRDRGPYEQYF. The DNA of the CDR3 is TGCAGCGTCCCCTCTCGTGACAGGGGACCCTACGAGCAGTACTTC.

The V call is TRBV5-6, the J call TRBJ1-2; 12 bases are shared with TRBD1. This CDR3 spans 16 amino acids. The junction had 10 bases not matched to a gene; V was cut back by 5 bases and J by 5 bases. CDR1 is SGHDT, CDR2 YYEEEE, per germline. The CDR3 here is CASRTGQGALKYGYTF. The DNA of the CDR3 is TGTGCCAGCAGGACGGGACAGGGGGCTTTGAAATATGGCTACACCTTC.

This rearrangement joins TRBV5-1 to TRBJ2-7, with 7 positions matching TRBD1. The CDR3 sequence is 15 residues long. Germline assignment: CDR1 SGHRS and CDR2 YFSETQ. V shed 0 bases and J 7 bases; nucleotides not matched to a gene: 10. CDR3 protein: CASSLDTQGVGEQYF. The CDR3 nucleotides are TGCGCCAGCAGCTTGGATACGCAGGGGGTGGGAGAGCAGTACTTC. Supplemented by reference TRBV5-1 and TRBJ2-7, the full variable domain reads KAGVTQTPRYLIKTRGQQVTLSCSPISGHRSVSWYQQTPGQGLQFLFEYFSETQRNKGNFPGRFSGRQFSNSRSEMNVSTLELGDSALYLCASSLDTQGVGEQYFGPGTRLTVT.

The rearrangement links TRBV6-1 to TRBJ2-7; the match to TRBD1 covers 7 bases. The CDR3 covers 14 residues. CDR1 and CDR2 from the germline V gene are MNHNS and SASEGT. Trimming removed 4 bases from V and 2 bases from J; junction bases left unmatched: 5. The CDR3: CASSGQGNPYEQYF. The CDR3 DNA is TGTGCCAGCAGTGGACAGGGAAATCCCTACGAGCAGTACTTC.

The CDR3 is CASSLADGVRGAPLYGYTF. CDR3 nucleotide sequence: TGCGCCAGCAGCTTGGCGGATGGGGTTCGGGGTGCCCCCCTCTATGGCTACACCTTC. The V and J genes are TRBV5-1 and TRBJ1-2; no firm D call. Germline loops: CDR1 SGHRS, CDR2 YFSETQ. V was clipped by 0 bases and J by 4 bases, with 25 bases between them. The CDR3 consists of 19 residues. The full variable domain, rest sourced from reference TRBV5-1 and TRBJ1-2, is KAGVTQTPRYLIKTRGQQVTLSCSPISGHRSVSWYQQTPGQGLQFLFEYFSETQRNKGNFPGRFSGRQFSNSRSEMNVSTLELGDSALYLCASSLADGVRGAPLYGYTFGSGTRLTVV.